This T cell receptor (beta chain) was identified during a study of control samples from healthy donors and cancer patients. Only in-frame clones appear in the TCRdb table, and some are missing; sequencing was by immunoSEQ multiplex PCR. The table lists about 210,000 clones, with 2.2% in the top ten. Between the trimmed V and J ends, which lost 0 bases and 0 bases, there was a span of 9 bases. CDR1 and CDR2 from the germline V gene are LGHDT and YNNKEL (reference sequence). The CDR3 runs 17 residues. This TCR was sampled from a woman aged 25 to 39 in good health. The sample comprised blood. The rearrangement uses TRBV3-1 (or the pseudogene TRBV3-2) and TRBJ1-6; D gene ambiguous. CDR3: CASSQDSGLSYNSPLHF. The CDR3 DNA follows: TGTGCCAGCAGCCAAGACTCTGGGCTCTCCTATAATTCACCCCTCCACTTT.